This T cell receptor beta chain originates from a study of neoadjuvant anti-PD-1 for oral cavity cancer. Germline loops: CDR1 MNHEY, CDR2 SMNVEV (reference sequence). The length of the CDR3 is 14 residues. The ends were cut back, 8 bases at V and 3 bases at J, with 11 bases in the middle. Sample time point: after neoadjuvant nivolumab, at surgical resection. TCRdb keeps only in-frame clones here, not all; method: immunoSEQ multiplex PCR. The table has roughly 36,000 clones, more than 35% seen once. The chain uses TRBV27 and TRBJ1-6; D gene ambiguous. The sequence derives from a person between 40 and 79 years old with oral cavity squamous cell carcinoma. The input for sequencing was tumor tissue, taken after nivolumab (anti-PD-1) treatment. Here the CDR3 DNA reads TGTGCCAGCCAGACGGGCTACTATAATTCACCCCTCCACTTT. Residues: CASQTGYYNSPLHF.